The 20 T cell receptor beta chains in this list originate from one sample, sequenced in a study of T cell responses to AZD1222 COVID-19 vaccine. Measured with immunoSEQ multiplex PCR; TCRdb has only the in-frame clones, and not every one. The table lists more than 95,000 clones, about 89% of them singletons, with about 7.4% in the top ten. The source was peripheral blood, collected 28 days after the second AZD1222 dose. The source of these receptors is an adult who received the AZD1222 COVID-19 vaccine.

V gene TRBV7-9 combines with J gene TRBJ1-2; D not certain. The CDR3 totals 15 residues. The germline CDR1 and CDR2 sequences are SEHNR and FQNEAQ (reference sequence). Trimming took off 4 bases at V and 1 base at J, with 13 bases between the two ends. The CDR3 DNA sequence: TGTGCCAGCAGCTCCGACGGGGTCTTTAACTATGGCTACACCTTC. Protein: CASSSDGVFNYGYTF.

This sequence joins TRBV3-1 (or the pseudogene TRBV3-2) and TRBJ1-5; possibly TRBD1 for D (5 bases). The germline gives CDR1 LGHDT, CDR2 YNNKEL (reference sequence). With 1 base removed from V and 9 bases from J, the gap between germline ends came to 10 bases. The CDR3 length is 13 residues. The CDR3 nucleotides read TGTGCCAGCAGCCAAGTACGCGGGGGGCCCCAGCATTTT. Protein sequence: CASSQVRGGPQHF.

The gene calls are TRBV7-2 and TRBJ1-2, with 8 bases identical to TRBD1. Germline CDR1 SGHTA, CDR2 FQGNSA. CDR3 length: 14 amino acids. Unmatched junction bases numbered 9, after V lost 4 bases and J lost 8 bases. CDR3 DNA sequence: TGTGCCAGCAGCTCTTCAGGGGGCGTAGGGGGCTACACCTTC. This translates into CASSSSGGVGGYTF.

The chain's CDR3 is CASSEAGSHNEKLFF. CDR3 nucleotide sequence: TGTGCCAGCAGTGAAGCCGGAAGTCATAATGAAAAACTGTTTTTT. The V call is TRBV2, the J call TRBJ1-4; D remains unclear. Germline CDR1 reads SNHLY; CDR2 reads FYNNEI. The CDR3 totals 15 residues. V was shortened by 0 bases and J by 4 bases, with 9 bases between the two germline ends.

The rearrangement links TRBV28 to TRBJ1-4, with 7 bases fitting TRBD1. The germline V gene has CDR1 MDHEN and CDR2 SYDVKM. The CDR3 totals 14 residues. V trimming: 6 bases; J trimming: 8 bases; junction bases outside the gene matches: 9. This CDR3 reads CASSSDREGEKLFF. DNA of the CDR3: TGTGCCAGCAGCTCTGACAGGGAAGGGGAAAAACTGTTTTTT. The variable domain in full, with the rest retrieved from reference TRBV28 and TRBJ1-4, is DVKVTQSSRYLVKRTGEKVFLECVQDMDHENMFWYRQDPGLGLRLIYFSYDVKMKEKGDIPEGYSVSREKKERFSLILESASTNQTSMYLCASSSDREGEKLFFGSGTQLSVL.

The chain links TRBV27 to TRBJ1-1, with no clear D. Per the germline V gene, CDR1 is MNHEY and CDR2 is SMNVEV (reference sequence). V gave up 1 base and J gave up 1 base, with 16 bases separating them. The CDR3 is made up of 17 amino acids. The CDR3 sequence is CASSLFGRRISNTEAFF. CDR3 nucleotide sequence: TGTGCCAGCAGTTTATTCGGGAGACGTATTTCGAACACTGAAGCTTTCTTT.

The chain combines TRBV15 with TRBJ2-7; 11 nucleotides match TRBD2. The germline gives CDR1 LNHNV, CDR2 YYDKDF (reference sequence). Trimming removed 1 base from V and 2 bases from J; junction bases left unmatched: 4. This CDR3 region has 16 residues. CDR3: CATSRVGTSGTYEQYF. CDR3 coding DNA: TGTGCCACCAGCAGAGTGGGGACTAGCGGAACCTACGAGCAGTACTTC.

This clone was seen a single time. The chain combines TRBV9 with TRBJ2-5, with 13 bases fitting TRBD2. This CDR3 is 16 amino acids long. Germline CDR1 SGDLS, CDR2 YYNGEE. V lost 4 bases, J lost 5 bases, and 8 bases stayed unmatched. This CDR3 reads CASSPWTSGSGETQYF. The CDR3 DNA is TGTGCCAGCAGCCCGTGGACTAGCGGGAGTGGGGAGACCCAGTACTTC.

V is TRBV6-5 and J is TRBJ1-1; D uncertain. The V and J ends lost 4 bases and 3 bases respectively, with 18 bases between them. CDR3 length equals 16 residues. The germline gives CDR1 MNHEY, CDR2 SVGAGI. The CDR3 nucleotides are TGTGCCAGCAGTTCCGAAGGGCCTGGGAGGTACACTGAAGCTTTCTTT. Its translation: CASSSEGPGRYTEAFF.

This chain links TRBV27 with TRBJ1-1; D unclear. This CDR3 contains 14 residues. CDR1 is MNHEY, CDR2 SMNVEV, per germline (reference sequence). V was clipped by 3 bases and J by 0 bases, with 8 bases between them. CDR3 sequence: CASSFAGMNTEAFF. For the CDR3, the DNA is TGTGCCAGCAGTTTCGCGGGGATGAACACTGAAGCTTTCTTT.

The CDR3 DNA reads as TGTGCCAGCAGTTCAGCCCTACAGGGTAACGAGCAGTACTTC. Translation: CASSSALQGNEQYF. The chain combines TRBV6-6 with TRBJ2-7, with a weak D call TRBD1 (6 bases). V was trimmed by 4 bases and J by 5 bases, leaving 15 bases between them. Germline V gene sequence: CDR1 MNHNY, CDR2 SVGAGI (reference sequence). The CDR3 totals 14 residues.

J is TRBJ2-1 and V is TRBV6-2 or TRBV6-3; 10 bases fit TRBD2. The CDR3 contains 14 residues. CDR1 is MNHEY and CDR2 is SVGEGT in the germline V gene. Trimming at V came to 6 bases and at J to 7 bases, leaving 6 bases not matched to a gene. The DNA of the CDR3 is TGTGCCAGCAGCCTCGGACTAGCGGCGAATGAGCAGTTCTTC. It translates to CASSLGLAANEQFF.

The CDR3 DNA is TGTGCCAGCAGCTTAGCGGACTGGGAGGAAGCTTTCTTT. Translated, it gives CASSLADWEEAFF. The V and J genes are TRBV11-1 and TRBJ1-1, with D unclear. CDR3 length: 13 amino acids. Germline values: CDR1 SGHAT, CDR2 FQDESV (reference sequence). The V end was cut by 0 bases, the J end by 8 bases, with 10 bases between.

The chain carries TRBV6-5 and TRBJ1-5; D is undetermined. This CDR3 region has 12 residues. Germline V gives CDR1 MNHEY, CDR2 SVGAGI. The ends were cut back, 7 bases at V and 5 bases at J, with 9 bases in the middle. In nucleotides, the CDR3 is TGTGCCAGCACCCCCCCGTATCAGCCCCAGCATTTT. Its translation is CASTPPYQPQHF.

This rearrangement joins TRBV30 to TRBJ2-7; D not certain. This CDR3 spans 12 amino acids. V was pared by 4 bases and J by 2 bases, with 9 bases between. CDR1 and CDR2 (germline): GTSNPN, SVGIG (reference sequence). CDR3 bases: TGTGCCTGGACCAACAACGCCTACGAGCAGTACTTC. Its protein product is CAWTNNAYEQYF. The variable domain in full, with the rest retrieved from reference TRBV30 and TRBJ2-7, is SQTIHQWPATLVQPVGSPLSLECTVEGTSNPNLYWYRQAAGRGLQLLFYSVGIGQISSEVPQNLSASRPQDRQFILSSKKLLLSDSGFYLCAWTNNAYEQYFGPGTRLTVT.

The rearrangement links TRBV24-1 to TRBJ2-5; 8 bases are shared with TRBD1. V trimming: 8 bases; J trimming: 1 base; junction bases outside the gene matches: 14. The CDR3 sequence is 17 residues long. CDR1 and CDR2 from the germline V gene are KGHDR and SFDVKD. The CDR3 region is CATNPCVPGQAQETQYF. In DNA, the CDR3 is TGTGCCACCAACCCCTGCGTTCCGGGACAGGCCCAAGAGACCCAGTACTTC.

The gene calls are TRBV5-1 and TRBJ1-2; 9 bases are a match to TRBD1. Germline-derived CDR1 and CDR2 are SGHRS and YFSETQ. This CDR3 region has 12 residues. Unmatched junction bases numbered 2, after V lost 4 bases and J lost 7 bases. The CDR3 nucleotides are TGCGCCAGCAGCCAGGACAGGGGTGGCTACACCTTC. Translated: CASSQDRGGYTF.

The genes are TRBV19 and TRBJ1-1, with no clear D. Deletions cut 3 bases from V and 0 bases from J, with 17 bases between. The CDR3 has 17 residues. CDR1 is LNHDA, CDR2 SQIVND, per germline (reference sequence). The CDR3 region is CASSIGVGRTVNTEAFF. The CDR3, as DNA: TGTGCCAGTAGTATTGGGGTGGGGAGGACCGTGAACACTGAAGCTTTCTTT.

The chain is built from TRBV12-5 and TRBJ2-5, with TRBD2 identical over 9 bases. The J segment lost 5 bases and the V segment lost 0 bases, leaving 16 bases of the junction unmatched. Germline V gene sequence: CDR1 LGHNT, CDR2 FRNRAP. The CDR3 is 19 amino acids. The CDR3 region is CASGLVMMGSSGAYETQYF. Written as DNA, the CDR3 is TGTGCTAGTGGTTTGGTAATGATGGGATCTAGCGGGGCATACGAGACCCAGTACTTC.

The rearrangement uses TRBV3-1 (or the pseudogene TRBV3-2) and TRBJ2-1; 12 bases fit TRBD2. Germline CDR1 LGHDT, CDR2 YNNKEL (reference sequence). The CDR3 length is 16 residues. V shed 6 bases and J 10 bases; nucleotides not matched to a gene: 13. The CDR3 nucleotides are TGTGCCAGCAGTCCAACTACTAGCGGGGGGCCCCGGGAGCAGTTCTTC. Translated: CASSPTTSGGPREQFF.